This T cell receptor beta chain appears in the sequencing data of a study of T cells after yellow fever vaccination. MiXCR, run by TCRdb on the 5' RACE reads, gives a single entry per CDR3 protein. The sample consists of some 160,000 distinct CDR3 sequences, almost 7% of them appearing once. This clonotype has more than one count but fewer than ten. V lost 5 bases to trimming and J lost 6 bases; unmatched junction nucleotides: 4. The CDR3 sequence is 13 residues long. The TCR sequence derives from a young man who received the YFV17D yellow fever vaccine. V gene TRBV12-3 or TRBV12-4 combines with J gene TRBJ2-1; 7 bases line up with TRBD2. Sequences were derived from CD4+ T cells sorted from PBMCs, sampled 5 to 6 days after the first yellow fever vaccination. CDR3 in amino acids: CASSLGLSNEQFF. CDR3 coding DNA: TGTGCCAGCAGTCTGGGACTAAGCAATGAGCAGTTCTTC.